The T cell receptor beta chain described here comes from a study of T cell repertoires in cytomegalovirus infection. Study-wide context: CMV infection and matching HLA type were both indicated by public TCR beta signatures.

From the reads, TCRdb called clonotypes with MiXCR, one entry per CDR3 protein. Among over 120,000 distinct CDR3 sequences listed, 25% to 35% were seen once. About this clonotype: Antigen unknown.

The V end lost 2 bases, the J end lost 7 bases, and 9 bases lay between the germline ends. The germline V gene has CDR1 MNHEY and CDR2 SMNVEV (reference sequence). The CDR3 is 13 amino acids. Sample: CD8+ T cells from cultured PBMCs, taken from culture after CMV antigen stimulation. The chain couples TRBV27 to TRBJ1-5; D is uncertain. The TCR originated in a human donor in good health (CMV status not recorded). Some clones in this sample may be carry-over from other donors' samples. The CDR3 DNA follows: TGTGCCAGCAGTTTAGCGATCGAACAGCCCCAGCATTTT. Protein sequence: CASSLAIEQPQHF.